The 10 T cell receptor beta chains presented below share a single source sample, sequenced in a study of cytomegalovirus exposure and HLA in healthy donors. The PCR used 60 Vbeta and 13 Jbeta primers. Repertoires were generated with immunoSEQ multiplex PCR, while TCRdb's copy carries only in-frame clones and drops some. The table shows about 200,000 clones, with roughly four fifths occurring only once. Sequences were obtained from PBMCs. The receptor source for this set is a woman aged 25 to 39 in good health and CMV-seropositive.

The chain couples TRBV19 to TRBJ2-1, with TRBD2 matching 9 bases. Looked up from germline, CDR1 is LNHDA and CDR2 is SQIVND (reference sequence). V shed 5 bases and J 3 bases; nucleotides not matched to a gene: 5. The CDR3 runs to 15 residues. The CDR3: CASSLLAGFYNEQFF. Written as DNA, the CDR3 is TGTGCCAGTAGTTTACTAGCGGGCTTCTACAATGAGCAGTTCTTC.

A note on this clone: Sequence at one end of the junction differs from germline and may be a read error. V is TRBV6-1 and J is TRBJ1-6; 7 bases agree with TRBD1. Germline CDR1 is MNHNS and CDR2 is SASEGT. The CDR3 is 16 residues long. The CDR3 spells CASSVDRVQYSSPLHF. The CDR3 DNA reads TGTGCCAGCAGTGTTGACAGGGTGCAGTATAGTTCACCCCTCCACTTT.

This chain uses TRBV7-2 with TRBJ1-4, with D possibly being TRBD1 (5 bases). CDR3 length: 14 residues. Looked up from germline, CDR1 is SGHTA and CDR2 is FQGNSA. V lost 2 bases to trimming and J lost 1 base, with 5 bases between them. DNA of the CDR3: TGTGCCAGCAGCTTACAGGGAACTAATGAAAAACTGTTTTTT. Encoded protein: CASSLQGTNEKLFF.

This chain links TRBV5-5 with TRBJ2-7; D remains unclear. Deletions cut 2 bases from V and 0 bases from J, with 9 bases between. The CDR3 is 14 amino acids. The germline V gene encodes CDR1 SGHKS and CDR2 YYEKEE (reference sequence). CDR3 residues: CASSFLAVSYEQYF. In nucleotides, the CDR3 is TGTGCCAGCAGCTTTTTGGCAGTCTCCTACGAGCAGTACTTC.

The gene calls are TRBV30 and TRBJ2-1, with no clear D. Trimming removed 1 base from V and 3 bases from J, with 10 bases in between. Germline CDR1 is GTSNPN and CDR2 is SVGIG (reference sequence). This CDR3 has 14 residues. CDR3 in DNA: TGTGCCTGGAGTGCCTGGGCTCTCTACAATGAGCAGTTCTTC. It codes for CAWSAWALYNEQFF.

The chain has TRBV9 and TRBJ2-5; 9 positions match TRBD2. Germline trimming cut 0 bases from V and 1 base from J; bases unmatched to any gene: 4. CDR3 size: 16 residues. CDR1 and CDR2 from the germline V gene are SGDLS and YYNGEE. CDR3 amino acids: CASSVGTSVGQETQYF. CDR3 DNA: TGTGCCAGCAGCGTAGGGACTAGCGTAGGCCAAGAGACCCAGTACTTC.

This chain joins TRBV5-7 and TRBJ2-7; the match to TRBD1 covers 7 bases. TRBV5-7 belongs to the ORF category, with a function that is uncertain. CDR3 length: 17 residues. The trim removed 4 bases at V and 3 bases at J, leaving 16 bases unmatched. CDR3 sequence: CASSTHDKTGTDYEQYF. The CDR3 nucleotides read TGTGCCAGCAGCACCCACGACAAGACCGGGACAGACTACGAGCAGTACTTC.

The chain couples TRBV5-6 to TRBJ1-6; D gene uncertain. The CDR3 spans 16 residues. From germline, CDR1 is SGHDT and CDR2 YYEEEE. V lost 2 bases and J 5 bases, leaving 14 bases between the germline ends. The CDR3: CASSFITVVNNSPLHF. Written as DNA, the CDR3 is TGTGCCAGCAGCTTCATAACAGTCGTTAATAATTCACCCCTCCACTTT. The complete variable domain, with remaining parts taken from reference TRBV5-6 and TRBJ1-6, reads DAGVTQSPTHLIKTRGQQVTLRCSPKSGHDTVSWYQQALGQGPQFIFQYYEEEERQRGNFPDRFSGHQFPNYSSELNVNALLLGDSALYLCASSFITVVNNSPLHFGNGTRLTVT.

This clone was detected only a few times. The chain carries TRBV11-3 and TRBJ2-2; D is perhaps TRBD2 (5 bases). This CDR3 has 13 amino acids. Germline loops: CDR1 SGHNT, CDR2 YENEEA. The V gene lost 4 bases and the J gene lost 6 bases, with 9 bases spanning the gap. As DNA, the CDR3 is TGTGCCAGCAGCTCTGCGGGTTCCGGGGAGCTGTTTTTT. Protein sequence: CASSSAGSGELFF.

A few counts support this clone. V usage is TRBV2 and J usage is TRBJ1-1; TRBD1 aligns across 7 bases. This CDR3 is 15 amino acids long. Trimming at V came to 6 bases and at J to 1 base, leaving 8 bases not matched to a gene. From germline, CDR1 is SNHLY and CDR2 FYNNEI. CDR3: CASRVRQGGNTEAFF. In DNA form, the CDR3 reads TGTGCCAGCAGGGTTCGACAGGGCGGGAACACTGAAGCTTTCTTT.